This T cell receptor (beta chain) was observed in a study of T cell changes during pregnancy in multiple sclerosis. Method: immunoSEQ multiplex PCR; TCRdb's copy keeps in-frame clones and lacks some. The profile shows around 69,000 clones, 80% to 95% of them singletons. J was trimmed by 6 bases and V by 3 bases; bases with no gene match: 14. The germline V gene encodes CDR1 GTSNPN and CDR2 SVGIG (reference sequence). The CDR3 consists of 16 residues. This chain connects TRBV30 to TRBJ2-1; 7 bases line up with TRBD1. The sequencing here drew on peripheral blood, taken in the second trimester of pregnancy. The receptor was isolated from a female donor in good health, enrolled as a control in a pregnancy study. This CDR3 is CAWRPWGRGSGNEQFF. Here the CDR3 DNA reads TGTGCCTGGAGGCCCTGGGGCAGGGGGTCGGGCAATGAGCAGTTCTTC.